These 30 T cell receptor beta chains share one sample of origin, sequenced in a study of PD-1 blockade in classical Hodgkin lymphoma. Brentuximab vedotin exposure varied, and every patient relapsed after autologous stem cell transplantation. Sequencing was performed with immunoSEQ multiplex PCR; in TCRdb, only in-frame clones are kept and a portion is missing. This repertoire shows roughly 140,000 clones, nearly 80% found once; its top ten account for about 9%. Sequencing used peripheral blood mononuclear cells (PBMCs), obtained before the second cycle of nivolumab. These receptor sequences come from a human donor with classical Hodgkin lymphoma.

This chain uses TRBV25-1 with TRBJ1-1, with unresolved D. Germline values: CDR1 MGHDK, CDR2 SYGVNS. The CDR3 has 13 residues. Trimming took off 1 base at V and 8 bases at J, with 11 bases between the two ends. DNA for the CDR3: TGTGCCAGCAGTGAATTATTAAGCGCGGAAGCTTTCTTT. Its protein is CASSELLSAEAFF.

J is TRBJ2-5 and V is TRBV6-6; D unclear. The CDR3 has 11 residues. The V gene's germline CDR1 is MNHNY and CDR2 SVGAGI (reference sequence). With 4 bases removed from V and 5 bases from J, the gap between germline ends came to 5 bases. The CDR3 DNA reads TGTGCCAGCAGTTGGGCGGAGACCCAGTACTTC. It encodes CASSWAETQYF.

The CDR3 DNA follows: TGTGCCAGCGCCCGGGGGGACAGGACCTCCTACGAGCAGTACTTC. This sequence encodes CASARGDRTSYEQYF. This rearrangement joins TRBV7-2 to TRBJ2-7, with D tentatively TRBD1 (8 bases). CDR3 size: 15 residues. CDR1 SGHTA and CDR2 FQGNSA come from the germline V gene. The V and J ends lost 8 bases and 0 bases respectively, with 17 bases between them.

V gene TRBV27 combines with J gene TRBJ1-2; 8 bases line up with TRBD1. Looked up from germline, CDR1 is MNHEY and CDR2 is SMNVEV (reference sequence). The junction had 7 bases not matched to a gene; V was cut back by 0 bases and J by 7 bases. The CDR3 length is 15 residues. The CDR3 here is CASSLSPDRAVGYTF. CDR3 nucleotide sequence: TGTGCCAGCAGTTTATCCCCGGACAGGGCCGTTGGCTACACCTTC.

This rearrangement joins TRBV12-2 to TRBJ2-7. TRBV12-2 is described as a pseudogene. The CDR3 is 21 amino acids. In DNA form, the CDR3 reads TGTGCAAGTCGCTGGGGGATGGGGTTAGACCGCCTCCTTAATGCTGAGGGCGAGCAGTACTTC. Its translation: CASRWGMGLDRLLNAEGEQYF.

V usage is TRBV27 and J usage is TRBJ2-1, with D perhaps TRBD2 (5 bases). This CDR3 has 16 residues. Germline CDR1 and CDR2: MNHEY and SMNVEV (reference sequence). V was clipped by 1 base and J by 4 bases, with 14 bases between them. This CDR3 is CASSLYTSPRYNEQFF. DNA of the CDR3: TGTGCCAGCAGTTTATATACTAGTCCAAGGTACAATGAGCAGTTCTTC.

The chain carries TRBV14 and TRBJ1-2; a weak D match, TRBD1 (5 bases). The CDR3 contains 14 residues. Germline CDR1 and CDR2: SGHDN and FVKESK. V was clipped by 1 base and J by 1 base, with 7 bases between them. The CDR3 sequence is CASSQAGFNYGYTF. CDR3 sequence (DNA): TGTGCCAGCAGCCAAGCAGGGTTTAACTATGGCTACACCTTC.

The chain has TRBV6-5 and TRBJ2-3; maybe TRBD2 (6 bases). Looked up from germline, CDR1 is MNHEY and CDR2 is SVGAGI. The CDR3 consists of 15 residues. Trimming cost V 7 bases and J 2 bases, with 16 bases left between them. The CDR3 loop is CASTSRQRATDTQYF. The DNA for the CDR3 is TGTGCCAGCACTTCACGGCAGCGGGCCACAGATACGCAGTATTTT.

The chain employs TRBV10-3 and TRBJ2-5; D call uncertain. V lost 0 bases to trimming and J lost 3 bases, with 8 bases between them. CDR1 ENHRY and CDR2 SYGVKD come from the germline V gene. The CDR3 contains 14 residues. The CDR3 DNA reads as TGTGCCATCAGTGAGTCGGCAGGCAAAGAGACCCAGTACTTC. This gives the protein CAISESAGKETQYF.

The V gene is TRBV18, the J gene TRBJ2-2; perhaps TRBD2 as D (6 bases). V shed 3 bases and J shed 3 bases, with 8 bases lying between them. Germline V lookup: CDR1 KGHSH, CDR2 LQKENI. There are 14 residues in the CDR3. CDR3 coding DNA: TGTGCCAGCTCACCGGCGGGGCACACCGGGGAGCTGTTTTTT. This translates into CASSPAGHTGELFF.

This clone appeared once. The chain combines TRBV27 with TRBJ2-7; 8 positions match TRBD2. In germline, CDR1 is MNHEY, CDR2 SMNVEV (reference sequence). V shed 6 bases, J shed 3 bases, and the junction held 10 bases outside the gene matches. The CDR3 extends over 15 amino acids. CDR3 sequence: CASRDFSGADYEQYF. CDR3 bases: TGTGCCAGCAGGGATTTTAGCGGGGCCGACTACGAGCAGTACTTC.

The chain employs TRBV4-3 and TRBJ1-1; tentative D call: TRBD1 (6 bases). The V end lost 4 bases, the J end lost 2 bases, and 11 bases lay between the germline ends. Per the germline V gene, CDR1 is LGHNA and CDR2 is YSLEER. There are 14 residues in the CDR3. CDR3 coding DNA: TGCGCCAGCAGCCCAGGGACACTTAACACTGAAGCTTTCTTT. This translates into CASSPGTLNTEAFF.

About this clone: The junction and the germline gene differ at one end; a read error may be behind it. Other DNA sequences in this specimen translate into the identical CDR3. The gene calls are TRBV27 and TRBJ2-2, with D possibly being TRBD2 (6 bases). The CDR3 contains 16 residues. Germline-derived CDR1 and CDR2 are MNHEY and SMNVEV (reference sequence). Here the CDR3 DNA reads TGTGCCAGCAGTTTATACGGGGGTCCGAACACCGGAGAGCTGTTTTTT. Encoded protein: CASSLYGGPNTGELFF.

The table lists this clone with a count of one. The chain carries TRBV19 and TRBJ1-1; 8 nucleotides line up with TRBD1. The CDR3 is 14 amino acids. After removal of 2 bases from V and 5 bases from J, the junction contained 4 bases not matched to a gene. From germline, CDR1 is LNHDA and CDR2 SQIVND (reference sequence). CDR3 nucleotide sequence: TGTGCCAGTAGTATACAGGGGGCGGGGACTGAAGCTTTCTTT. The encoded protein is CASSIQGAGTEAFF.

J is TRBJ2-1 and V is TRBV7-3; D gene ambiguous. Trimming took 1 base from V and 7 from J, leaving 8 bases between them. The CDR3 runs 13 residues. Per the germline V gene, CDR1 is SGHTA and CDR2 is FQGTGA. CDR3 DNA: TGTGCCAGCAGCTTAATGGCCCCAAATGAGCAGTTCTTC. Amino acid sequence: CASSLMAPNEQFF.

This clone was observed a handful of times. This rearrangement joins TRBV30 to TRBJ2-1, with TRBD1 matching over 7 bases. Per germline, CDR1 GTSNPN and CDR2 SVGIG (reference sequence). The CDR3 is 15 residues long. V shed 1 base, J shed 0 bases, and the junction held 3 bases outside the gene matches. The CDR3 DNA reads as TGTGCCTGGAGTGAGGGGGCCCCCTCCTACAATGAGCAGTTCTTC. It yields the protein CAWSEGAPSYNEQFF.

The chain combines TRBV28 with TRBJ2-1, with 11 bases that match TRBD2. The CDR3 has 15 residues. CDR1 MDHEN and CDR2 SYDVKM come from the germline V gene. Unmatched junction bases numbered 2, after V lost 4 bases and J lost 3 bases. The CDR3 sequence is CASSSGLAGYNEQFF. The CDR3 coding sequence is TGTGCCAGCAGTTCCGGACTAGCGGGCTACAATGAGCAGTTCTTC.

A word on this clone: Within the sample, other DNA sequences also encode this same CDR3. The chain is built from TRBV10-3 and TRBJ1-2; D may be TRBD1 (5 bases). The CDR3 totals 14 residues. From germline, CDR1 is ENHRY and CDR2 SYGVKD. The V end lost 0 bases, the J end lost 2 bases, and 7 bases lay between the germline ends. The chain's CDR3 is CAISESGRNYGYTF. Here the CDR3 DNA reads TGTGCCATCAGTGAGTCGGGACGGAACTATGGCTACACCTTC.

The chain employs TRBV4-1 and TRBJ1-2; TRBD1 aligns across 8 bases. This CDR3 has 16 residues. The V segment lost 4 bases and the J segment 3 bases; nucleotides outside the gene matches: 10. Germline V gives CDR1 MGHRA, CDR2 YSYEKL. The CDR3 DNA follows: TGCGCCAGCAGCCCCGGACAGGGAGGAATGGACTATGGCTACACCTTC. This encodes CASSPGQGGMDYGYTF.

The chain combines TRBV7-3 with TRBJ2-5, with D possibly being TRBD1 or TRBD2 (5 bases each). This CDR3 region has 15 residues. Germline V gene data show CDR1 as SGHTA and CDR2 as FQGTGA. V was clipped by 5 bases and J by 4 bases, with 17 bases between them. Here the CDR3 reads CASSPSGAGAETQYF. Here the CDR3 DNA reads TGTGCCAGCAGCCCATCCGGAGCCGGGGCAGAGACCCAGTACTTC.

The chain employs TRBV27 and TRBJ2-3; D is unclear. V was clipped by 6 bases and J by 2 bases, with 12 bases between them. The CDR3 loop spans 14 amino acids. Germline CDR1 reads MNHEY; CDR2 reads SMNVEV (reference sequence). The CDR3 is CASSRFPATDTQYF. CDR3 DNA sequence: TGTGCCAGCAGCCGCTTCCCCGCCACAGATACGCAGTATTTT.

The chain links TRBV28 to TRBJ2-3; 10 bases are shared with TRBD2. The length of the CDR3 is 16 residues. Losses at the gene ends were 3 bases for V and 1 base for J; bases not matched to a gene: 4. The germline V gene encodes CDR1 MDHEN and CDR2 SYDVKM. The CDR3 DNA sequence: TGTGCCAGCAGTTTCCTTGGACTAGCGGGCACAGATACGCAGTATTTT. Protein: CASSFLGLAGTDTQYF.

This clone was detected many times. This chain uses TRBV7-2 with TRBJ1-2; tentative D call: TRBD1 (5 bases). Trimming pared 3 bases from V and 5 bases from J, leaving 22 bases between. The CDR3 spans 17 residues. CDR1 and CDR2 (germline): SGHTA, FQGNSA. The CDR3 DNA is TGTGCCAGCAGCTTTACAGACAGAACCAACTCCTTGTATGGCTACACCTTC. It codes for CASSFTDRTNSLYGYTF.

The gene calls are TRBV2 and TRBJ2-7, with TRBD2 matching 10 bases. Germline trimming cut 10 bases from V and 3 bases from J; bases unmatched to any gene: 6. The CDR3 has 13 residues. The germline CDR1 and CDR2 sequences are SNHLY and FYNNEI. CDR3 nucleotide sequence: TGTGCCATCCATTCTAGCGGGAGCTACGAGCAGTACTTC. Its translation: CAIHSSGSYEQYF.

J is TRBJ2-7 and V is TRBV6-5, with D possibly matching TRBD2 (5 bases). V was trimmed by 4 bases and J by 1 base, leaving 8 bases between them. The length of the CDR3 is 13 residues. Germline CDR1 is MNHEY and CDR2 is SVGAGI. DNA for the CDR3: TGTGCCAGCAGTTCCGCGGGTTCCTACGAGCAGTACTTC. Encoded protein: CASSSAGSYEQYF.

The chain combines TRBV5-5 with TRBJ2-3; D may be TRBD1 (6 bases). CDR3 length equals 16 residues. Trimming shortened V by 0 bases and J by 3 bases, and 14 bases separated the two germline ends. Germline V CDR1 and CDR2: SGHKS, YYEKEE (reference sequence). The CDR3 spells CASSLAGGRETDTQYF. As DNA, the CDR3 is TGTGCCAGCAGCTTGGCTGGGGGCAGGGAGACAGATACGCAGTATTTT.

The CDR3 nucleotides are TGTGCCAGCTCCCCTGCGGGGGCTGGCTACACCTTC. Translation: CASSPAGAGYTF. The V gene is TRBV18, the J gene TRBJ1-2, with D maybe TRBD1 (6 bases). Trimming took 6 bases from V and 7 from J, leaving 12 bases between them. Germline V CDR1 and CDR2: KGHSH, LQKENI. The CDR3 totals 12 residues. The whole variable domain, remainder taken from reference TRBV18 and TRBJ1-2, is NAGVMQNPRHLVRRRGQEARLRCSPMKGHSHVYWYRQLPEEGLKFMVYLQKENIIDESGMPKERFSAEFPKEGPSILRIQQVVRGDSAAYFCASSPAGAGYTFGSGTRLTVV.

V usage is TRBV5-1 and J usage is TRBJ2-1, with 10 bases lining up with TRBD2. CDR1 and CDR2 from the germline V gene are SGHRS and YFSETQ. CDR3 length: 18 amino acids. V shed 0 bases and J 2 bases; nucleotides not matched to a gene: 8. The CDR3 region has the DNA TGCGCCAGCAGCTTGGCAGGGCTAGCGGGAGACACCTACAATGAGCAGTTCTTC. It encodes CASSLAGLAGDTYNEQFF. Combining the CDR3 with reference TRBV5-1 and TRBJ2-1 gives the whole variable domain KAGVTQTPRYLIKTRGQQVTLSCSPISGHRSVSWYQQTPGQGLQFLFEYFSETQRNKGNFPGRFSGRQFSNSRSEMNVSTLELGDSALYLCASSLAGLAGDTYNEQFFGPGTRLTVL.

The J gene is TRBJ2-5, the V gene TRBV7-8; 9 bases map to TRBD1. CDR1 and CDR2 from the germline V gene are SGHVS and FQNEAQ. The CDR3 extends over 16 amino acids. The ends lost 6 bases at V and 3 bases at J; junction bases unmatched: 11. The CDR3 DNA reads TGTGCCAGCAGATACAGGGGGCCGCTGACAAAAGAGACCCAGTACTTC. Its translation: CASRYRGPLTKETQYF.

This chain connects TRBV10-3 to TRBJ1-1, with 9 bases matching TRBD1. This CDR3 spans 14 amino acids. V was clipped by 10 bases and J by 3 bases; unmatched bases: 9. CDR1 and CDR2 (germline): ENHRY, SYGVKD. The CDR3 loop reads CASRDRDWDTEAFF. The CDR3 region has the DNA TGTGCCAGCCGGGACAGGGACTGGGACACTGAAGCTTTCTTT.